Sequencing of this T cell receptor beta chain was carried out in a study of blood T cell repertoires in COVID-19. The wider study: Acute-phase and convalescent COVID-19 samples originated in the United States, Italy and Spain.

Authors' methods: Amplification from reference gene primers served as the basis for estimated nucleated cell counts. TCRdb's table, derived via immunoSEQ multiplex PCR, lists solely in-frame clones and lacks some. D and trimming were read from the DNA, whereas the V and J calls and clone size are those reported in that table. The table has roughly 240,000 clones, around 82% seen once. The sample comprised peripheral blood. This receptor was taken from a woman aged 70-85 years with acute or convalescent COVID-19.

The CDR3 DNA is TGTGCCACCAGCGCACGACAGGGAGACAATGAGCAGTTCTTC. This translates into CATSARQGDNEQFF. J is TRBJ2-1 and V is TRBV15; 7 positions agree with TRBD1. The CDR3 covers 14 residues. J gave up 5 bases and V 5 bases, and 6 bases lay outside the gene matches. Germline CDR1 reads LNHNV; CDR2 reads YYDKDF (reference sequence).